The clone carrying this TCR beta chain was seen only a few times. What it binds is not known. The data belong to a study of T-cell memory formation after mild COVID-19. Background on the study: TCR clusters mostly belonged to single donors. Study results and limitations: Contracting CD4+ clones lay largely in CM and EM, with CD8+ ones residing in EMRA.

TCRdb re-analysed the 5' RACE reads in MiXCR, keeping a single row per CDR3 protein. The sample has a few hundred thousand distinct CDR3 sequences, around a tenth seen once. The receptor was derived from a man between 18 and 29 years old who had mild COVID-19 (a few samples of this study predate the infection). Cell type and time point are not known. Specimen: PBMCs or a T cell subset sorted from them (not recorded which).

DNA for the CDR3: TGCGCCAGCAGCCAAGCCGGGACAGGGGACATTCAGTACTTC. Translation: CASSQAGTGDIQYF. The chain couples TRBV4-3 to TRBJ2-4; 10 bases match TRBD1. This CDR3 spans 14 amino acids. Trimming took 1 base from V and 8 from J; bases not matched to a gene: 2. Looked up from germline, CDR1 is LGHNA and CDR2 is YSLEER.